This T cell receptor (beta chain) comes out of a study of memory CD4+ T cells and cytomegalovirus serostatus (dated by TCRdb to the late 2010s). Regarding the study in general: The cohort included 35 or so healthy adults from Belgium, of whom 9 were CMV seropositive and approximately 24 were CMV seronegative. To replicate a published TCR-based CMV serostatus classifier, the study sequenced CD4+ memory TCRbeta repertoires from a Belgian cohort whose cytomegalovirus serostatus was known. Paper-wide results and their limitations: On the Belgian cohort, the classifier built on the original framework reached a median bootstrapped AUC of 0.95, with a 95% CI of 0.76-1.00. Only CD4+CD45RO+ memory cells were sequenced, in contrast to the original study, in which naive and memory CD4+ and CD8+ populations were covered. For CMV serostatus prediction, a median bootstrapped AUC of roughly 0.94 was reached with the original framework, and a median bootstrapped AUC of about 0.91 was reached with a US-trained random forest. The results were interpreted as suggesting that the CMV-associated TCR signature is mostly present in the CD4+ memory repertoire. Among the roughly 160 previously reported CMV-associated TCRbeta sequences, some 67 showed up in the CD4+ memory repertoires, with each one found in between one and five individuals.

Single viable CD3+CD4+CD8-CD45RO+ cells were sorted as memory CD4+ T cells on a FACSAria II. CMV serostatus was determined using a Roche Elecsys assay that detects serum IgG against CMV pp150, pp28, p38 and p52. Following thawing, total CD4+ T cells were enriched through positive selection using CD4 magnetic microbeads. The samples came from a separate study whose specific focus was interrogating the CD4+ T cell memory repertoire. Peripheral blood mononuclear cells were isolated and cryopreserved according to standard operating procedures, and serum was stored at -80 degrees C. Staining used CD3-PerCP (BW264/56), CD4-APC (RPA-T4), CD45RO-PE (UCHT1) and CD8-Pacific Orange (3B5) antibodies, with Sytox blue excluding non-viable cells. A single count supports this clone. Its antigen remains unidentified. Base qualities are not provided; no much larger clone lies one nucleotide away. Genomic DNA was extracted from sorted cells with the Quick-DNA Microprep Kit. Amplification of TCRbeta DNA was done with the immunoSEQ hsTCRbeta kit, following the protocol from the manufacturer. TCRbeta libraries were sequenced on an Illumina MiSeq instrument. Per the original workflow: Once out-of-frame sequences had been removed, fewer than 2.5 million distinct TCRbeta sequences were left, which works out to an average of about 66,813 per individual. Each individual was scored using the number of around 180 previously reported CMV-associated TCRbeta sequences that the individual carried and the total number of productive distinct TCRbeta sequences. A beta-binomial model was reimplemented in Python, and scikit-learn random forests with default parameters were trained on US cohort data. Classifier performance on the Belgian cohort was summarized as median AUC with percentile confidence intervals calculated over 10,000 bootstrap iterations. This immuneACCESS table, as held by TCRdb, lists in-frame sequences with V and J called but not all clones. Of the missing ones, under half trace to an unresolved V gene in checked studies; the others have no known cause. The D gene and trimming were derived from the DNA, and the V and J assignments and clone size from that table. Within this sample are about 53,000 clones, with about 81% of them counted one time only. The biggest ten clones account for roughly 1% of the sample.

V is cut back by 4 bases and J by 8 bases, with 17 bases in the junction unmatched. CDR1 and CDR2, looked up from the germline V gene (reference sequence), are SGHKS and YYEKEE. From its cysteine to its phenylalanine, the CDR3 spans 16 amino acids. Left in the record is the CDR3 DNA by itself, 48 bases read in frame from the first base. The sequence came from an adult in good health and CMV-seronegative. The sequence links TRBV5-5 to TRBJ1-1, and 7 bases in between align with TRBD1. Sequenced material: memory CD4+ T cells from blood. The nucleotide sequence is given as TGTGCCAGCAGCGCCGCCAGGGGGACGTACTTCTTAGAAGCTTTCTTT. Its translation is CASSAARGTYFLEAFF.